This T cell receptor (beta chain) emerged from a study of PD-1 blockade in classical Hodgkin lymphoma. Stated time point: cycle 4 day 1 (C4D1), after less than seven weeks of nivolumab. Following autologous stem cell transplantation, relapse occurred in every patient, and exposure to brentuximab vedotin varied. CD4+ T cells were purified from thawed PBMCs by magnetic negative selection. Measured with immunoSEQ multiplex PCR; TCRdb has only the in-frame clones, and not every one. The repertoire includes 15,000 to 20,000 clones, approximately 70% of them detected once, and 2% to 3% sits in the top ten. This clonotype originated in a human donor with classical Hodgkin lymphoma. The specimen was CD4+ T cells from blood, collected before the fourth cycle of nivolumab.

As DNA, the CDR3 is TGTGCCAGCAGTGAAGCGCAGGGCAGGGGGTGGAAAGACGAGCAGTACTTC. Amino acids: CASSEAQGRGWKDEQYF. The gene calls are TRBV6-1 and TRBJ2-7; 7 nucleotides align to TRBD1. This CDR3 region has 17 residues. Germline V lookup: CDR1 MNHNS, CDR2 SASEGT. With V trimmed by 0 bases and J by 5 bases, 13 bases remained unmatched.